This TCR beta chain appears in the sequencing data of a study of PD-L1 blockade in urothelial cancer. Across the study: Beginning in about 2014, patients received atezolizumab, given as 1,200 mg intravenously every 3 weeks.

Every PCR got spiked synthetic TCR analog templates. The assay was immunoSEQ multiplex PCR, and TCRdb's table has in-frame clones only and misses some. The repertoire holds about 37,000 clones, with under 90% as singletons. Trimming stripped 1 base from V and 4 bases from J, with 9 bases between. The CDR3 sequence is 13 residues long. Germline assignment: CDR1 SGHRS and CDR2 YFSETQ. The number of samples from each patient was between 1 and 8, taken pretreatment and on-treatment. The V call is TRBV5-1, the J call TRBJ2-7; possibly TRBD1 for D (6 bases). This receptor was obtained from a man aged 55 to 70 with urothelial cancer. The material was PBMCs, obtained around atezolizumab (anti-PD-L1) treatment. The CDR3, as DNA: TGCGCCAGCAGCTTGTTCGGACAGTACGAGCAGTACTTC. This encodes CASSLFGQYEQYF.